The 10 T cell receptor beta chains given below trace back to one sample, sequenced in a study of T cells in Graves' hyperthyroidism and ophthalmopathy. RNA transcripts served as the template for amplifying TCR beta CDR3 regions. With the HTBI primer set, the TCR CDR3 went through a first round of RT-PCR. TCRdb called the multiplex PCR reads again in MiXCR, with one record for every CDR3 protein. Of approximately 560,000 distinct CDR3 sequences in the sample, around 46% were seen once. The material sequenced was peripheral blood or thyroid tissue (not recorded which). These receptors were collected from a woman younger than 35 with Graves' hyperthyroidism.

This clonotype was detected only a few times. The chain links TRBV12-3 or TRBV12-4 to TRBJ1-5, with D unresolved. V was cut by 6 bases and J by 3 bases, with 12 bases left in between. The CDR3 contains 14 residues. The CDR3 here is CASRIGEYNQPQHF. Here the CDR3 DNA reads TGTGCCAGCAGAATTGGGGAGTACAATCAGCCCCAGCATTTT.

This clonotype was recorded at least ten times. The V and J genes are TRBV7-8 and TRBJ1-6; D unclear. V was trimmed by 6 bases and J by 9 bases, leaving 15 bases between them. The length of the CDR3 is 14 residues. Germline CDR1 reads SGHVS; CDR2 reads FQNEAQ. CDR3 protein: CASREDLVISPLHF. The CDR3 region has the DNA TGTGCCAGCAGGGAGGACTTGGTTATTTCACCCCTCCACTTT.

This clonotype was recorded at least ten times. The rearrangement uses TRBV2 and TRBJ2-5, with 14 bases lining up with TRBD2. Losses at the gene ends were 6 bases for V and 5 bases for J; bases not matched to a gene: 5. CDR1 and CDR2 from the germline V gene are SNHLY and FYNNEI. This CDR3 spans 15 amino acids. CDR3 amino acids: CASSGTSGSRETQYF. The DNA for the CDR3 is TGTGCCAGCAGCGGGACTAGCGGGAGTCGTGAGACCCAGTACTTC.

This clonotype was seen repeatedly, ten times or more. The chain carries TRBV7-9 and TRBJ2-7; 7 bases align to TRBD1. Germline assignment: CDR1 SEHNR and CDR2 FQNEAQ (reference sequence). V gave up 5 bases and J gave up 4 bases; unmatched junction bases: 8. The CDR3 has 14 residues. The CDR3 region has the DNA TGTGCCAGCAGCACGGACAGGCGCACATACGAGCAGTACTTC. Translation gives CASSTDRRTYEQYF. Full variable domain (rest looked up from reference TRBV7-9 and TRBJ2-7): DTGVSQNPRHKITKRGQNVTFRCDPISEHNRLYWYRQTLGQGPEFLTYFQNEAQLEKSRLLSDRFSAERPKGSFSTLEIQRTEQGDSAMYLCASSTDRRTYEQYFGPGTRLTVT.

The chain couples TRBV7-1 to TRBJ1-3; D unresolved. TRBV7-1 is an ORF, and what it does is uncertain. V dropped 1 base and J dropped 0 bases, with 10 bases sitting between them. This CDR3 region has 16 residues. The chain's CDR3 is CASSSDRTISGNTIYF. Here the CDR3 DNA reads TGTGCCAGCAGCTCAGACAGAACAATCTCTGGAAACACCATATATTTT.

The J gene is TRBJ1-2, the V gene TRBV24-1, with a tentative D call TRBD1 (5 bases). This CDR3 contains 13 residues. Trimming took off 5 bases at V and 7 bases at J, with 13 bases between the two ends. Looked up from germline, CDR1 is KGHDR and CDR2 is SFDVKD. This CDR3 reads CATSVTGAAGYTF. In DNA, the CDR3 is TGTGCCACCAGTGTTACCGGGGCAGCTGGCTACACCTTC.

The chain links TRBV20-1 to TRBJ2-5, with unresolved D. Between the trimmed V and J ends, which lost 0 bases and 2 bases, there was a span of 7 bases. The V gene's germline CDR1 is DFQATT and CDR2 SNEGSKA (reference sequence). CDR3 length: 13 residues. CDR3 sequence: CSARDTRQETQYF. The DNA for the CDR3 is TGCAGTGCTAGAGATACCAGGCAAGAGACCCAGTACTTC.

This clonotype was observed many times. V gene TRBV10-3 combines with J gene TRBJ1-1, with TRBD1 identical over 7 bases. This CDR3 has 16 amino acids. Unmatched junction bases numbered 8, after V lost 0 bases and J lost 4 bases. Looked up from germline, CDR1 is ENHRY and CDR2 is SYGVKD. Here the CDR3 DNA reads TGTGCCATCAGTGAGTCGAGCAGGGGGAGGGGCACTGAAGCTTTCTTT. Its protein product is CAISESSRGRGTEAFF.

This chain connects TRBV2 to TRBJ1-5; D remains ambiguous. Trimming removed 3 bases at V and 3 bases at J, with 6 bases between. Germline V gene sequence: CDR1 SNHLY, CDR2 FYNNEI. CDR3 length: 13 amino acids. Written as DNA, the CDR3 is TGTGCCAGCAGTGACGGGAACAATCAGCCCCAGCATTTT. It specifies CASSDGNNQPQHF.

This clonotype was detected only a few times. V usage is TRBV2 and J usage is TRBJ2-7; TRBD1 or TRBD2 may be the D gene (5 bases each). The V end was cut by 4 bases, the J end by 5 bases, with 12 bases between. Per the germline V gene, CDR1 is SNHLY and CDR2 is FYNNEI. CDR3 length: 13 amino acids. The CDR3 DNA reads TGTGCCAGCAGTGTGGGGGACGGCGACGAGCAGTACTTC. It yields the protein CASSVGDGDEQYF.